These 3 T cell receptor beta chains originate from one sample sequenced in a study of blood T cell repertoires in COVID-19. Libraries were prepared by immunoSEQ multiplex PCR; TCRdb keeps only in-frame clonotypes and omits some of them. The sample lists roughly 78,000 clones, roughly 83% occurring once. The source material was peripheral blood. The receptor source for this set is a woman of 80 years or more with acute or convalescent COVID-19.

V gene TRBV6-5 combines with J gene TRBJ2-5; 11 bases map to TRBD2. The length of the CDR3 is 15 residues. Germline V gives CDR1 MNHEY, CDR2 SVGAGI. The V gene end was trimmed by 6 bases and the J gene end by 0 bases; junction bases not matched to a gene: 3. CDR3: CASSLLAGDQETQYF. The CDR3 DNA sequence: TGTGCCAGCAGCCTACTAGCGGGAGACCAAGAGACCCAGTACTTC.

The CDR3 is CASRLTSGGAYEQYF. The CDR3 DNA is TGTGCCAGCAGGCTGACTAGCGGGGGGGCCTACGAGCAGTACTTC. The rearrangement uses TRBV6-5 and TRBJ2-7, with TRBD2 identical over 14 bases. CDR1 is MNHEY, CDR2 SVGAGI, per germline. With V trimmed by 6 bases and J by 2 bases, 3 bases remained unmatched. The CDR3 contains 15 residues.

This clone was seen a single time. V is TRBV5-6 and J is TRBJ1-5; D gene uncertain. CDR1 SGHDT and CDR2 YYEEEE come from the germline V gene. With 0 bases removed from V and 2 bases from J, the gap between germline ends came to 15 bases. The CDR3 consists of 17 residues. CDR3 coding DNA: TGTGCCAGCAGCTTGGGAGAAACCCGTCGAGGCAATCAGCCCCAGCATTTT. Amino acid sequence: CASSLGETRRGNQPQHF. Looking up the rest from reference TRBV5-6 and TRBJ1-5 gives the full variable domain: DAGVTQSPTHLIKTRGQQVTLRCSPKSGHDTVSWYQQALGQGPQFIFQYYEEEERQRGNFPDRFSGHQFPNYSSELNVNALLLGDSALYLCASSLGETRRGNQPQHFGDGTRLSIL.